This T cell receptor beta chain was found in a study of shared clonotypes between healthy human individuals. Healthy adults negative for HIV, lacking recent acute infections or vaccinations, served as donors. Only Caucasian adults living in Nashville, Tennessee made up the donor group. Assay used: immunoSEQ multiplex PCR; TCRdb lists only in-frame clones, some missing. The data show some 2,500,000 clones, over 85% seen once. In regard to this clone: Its antigen is unidentified.

Trimming removed 3 bases at V and 1 base at J, with 7 bases between. This CDR3 comprises 14 residues. Germline V gene sequence: CDR1 MDHEN, CDR2 SYDVKM. The study, taken as a whole, reports: In having few donors, the study represented limited genetic and exposure-history diversity.

Specimen: naive CD4+ T cells from PBMCs. Subset of the sample: CD45RA+ positively selected. This chain links TRBV28 with TRBJ2-4; TRBD1 is a possible D gene (6 bases). The sequence derives from a young man in good health. Some clones in this sample may be carry-over from other donors' samples. CDR3 protein: CASSFQGAKNIQYF. CDR3 bases: TGTGCCAGCAGTTTCCAGGGGGCCAAAAACATTCAGTACTTC.